Listed below are T cell receptor beta chains from one sample, sequenced in a study of tumor-infiltrating lymphocytes in localized non-small cell lung cancer. TCRdb keeps only in-frame clones here, not all; method: immunoSEQ multiplex PCR. The top ten clones hold roughly 10% of a sample with about 5,500 clones, around 80% of them seen once. The sequenced sample consisted of lung tumor tissue. These receptors were obtained from a human donor with non-small cell lung cancer. Each CDR3 is given with its conserved first and last residue. A D gene is named only where the DNA matches it firmly. The size of a clone is reported for some rows only, either as once, few or many, or as a class for expanded clones.

d_call	v_call	clone_size	j_call	cdr3_nt	cdr3_aa
TRBD1	TRBV29-1	once	TRBJ1-4	TGCAGCGTCCTCCGGGACAGGGCTTCGGATGAACTGTTTTTT	CSVLRDRASDELFF
NA	TRBV2	NA	TRBJ1-2	TGTGCCAGCAGTGGGACAGAGAACTATGGCTACACCTTC	CASSGTENYGYTF
NA	TRBV13	NA	TRBJ2-7	TGTGCCAGCAGCCAGGGGCCGGGCGAGCAGTACTTC	CASSQGPGEQYF
TRBD1	TRBV2	NA	TRBJ2-4	TGTGCCAGCAGTGAACGACAGGGAGAAGTTTCTTACTTC	CASSERQGEVSYF
NA	TRBV4-3	NA	TRBJ1-1	TGCGCCAGCAGCCAGGAGACAGCTTCGAACACTGAAGCTTTCTTT	CASSQETASNTEAFF
NA	TRBV4-1	NA	TRBJ2-4	TGCGCCAGCAGTAACTTGGACGCAGGGGGGTTAGCCAAAAACATTCAGTACTTC	CASSNLDAGGLAKNIQYF
NA	TRBV5-8	once	TRBJ1-5	TGTGCCAGCAGCTTCGGGATGAATCAGCCCCAGCATTTT	CASSFGMNQPQHF
NA	TRBV18	NA	TRBJ2-7	TGTGCCAGCTCACTAATGACAGATTCCTACGAGCAGTACTTC	CASSLMTDSYEQYF
NA	TRBV6-5	NA	TRBJ1-1	TGTGCCAGCAGTTGGAGGGGCGTAGGCACTGAAGCTTTCTTT	CASSWRGVGTEAFF
NA	TRBV19	NA	TRBJ1-3	TGTGCCAGTAGTTCGGGGGCCCTCTCTGGAAACACCATATATTTT	CASSSGALSGNTIYF
NA	TRBV18	few	TRBJ1-5	TGTGCCAGCTCACCACAGGGACTCGGCCAGCCCCAGCATTTT	CASSPQGLGQPQHF
TRBD2	TRBV7-3	few	TRBJ2-1	TGTGCCAGCAGCTCCCCGACTAGCGGGGGGGCCCAGTTCTTC	CASSSPTSGGAQFF
NA	TRBV2	once	TRBJ1-5	TGTGCCAGCAGTGGGAGGATCAATCAGCCCCAGCATTTT	CASSGRINQPQHF
NA	TRBV7-3	NA	TRBJ1-2	TGTGCCAGCAGCTTGGGACTTAACTATGGCTACACCTTC	CASSLGLNYGYTF
NA	TRBV7-3	NA	TRBJ2-2	TGTGCCAGCAGCTTACTCGGTGGGGGAGGCACCGGGGAGCTGTTTTTT	CASSLLGGGGTGELFF
NA	TRBV5-4	NA	TRBJ2-1	TGTGCCAGCAGCTTGCCGAGTTGGGAGAAGGACAATGAGCAGTTCTTC	CASSLPSWEKDNEQFF
TRBD2	TRBV15	NA	TRBJ2-7	TGTGCCACCAGCGGCCGTCGGCGGACTAGCGGGACCTACGAGCAGTACTTC	CATSGRRRTSGTYEQYF
NA	TRBV14	NA	TRBJ1-2	TGTGCCAGCAGCCCAAAATTAGGCCCCGGAACATTCTATGGCTACACCTTC	CASSPKLGPGTFYGYTF
TRBD2	TRBV6-6	NA	TRBJ2-1	TGTGCCAGCAGTGGCCTCGGGGCGGGGGGGCGGAATGAGCAGTTCTTC	CASSGLGAGGRNEQFF
TRBD1	TRBV28	NA	TRBJ2-1	TGTGCCAGCAGTCTCCCGGGACAGACCTACAATGAGCAGTTCTTC	CASSLPGQTYNEQFF
NA	TRBV27	NA	TRBJ1-2	TGTGCCAGCAGTTTCCAGGTGATCTATGGCTACACCTTC	CASSFQVIYGYTF
TRBD1	TRBV2	NA	TRBJ2-7	TGTGCCACCGGACAGGGTGGCGAGCAGTACTTC	CATGQGGEQYF
NA	TRBV6-1	NA	TRBJ1-2	TGTGCCAGCAGTGAACTAGCCCCTGGGAATGGCTACACCTTC	CASSELAPGNGYTF
NA	TRBV11-2	NA	TRBJ1-2	TGTGCCAGCAGCTTAGTCGGGGAGAACTATGGCTACACCTTC	CASSLVGENYGYTF
NA	TRBV10-3	NA	TRBJ1-5	TGTGCCATCAGTGTGACAGCAGACCAGCCCCAGCATTTT	CAISVTADQPQHF
TRBD2	TRBV5-4	NA	TRBJ2-1	TGTGCCAGCAGCTTGAGGGGACTAGCGGGAAACAATGAGCAGTTCTTC	CASSLRGLAGNNEQFF